The clone carrying this T cell receptor (beta chain) was observed once. No antigen is known for it. Germline CDR1 reads MNHEY; CDR2 reads SMNVEV (reference sequence). Trimming removed 2 bases at V and 7 bases at J, with 14 bases between. The CDR3 extends over 14 amino acids. These data originate in a study of OX40 agonist ivuxolimab in advanced cancers. Turning to the study itself: Participants, 75% to 90% male, averaged roughly 60 years of age, ranging from about 20 to 80. General study results and limits: It was not determined which antigens were specifically recognized by the peripheral T cells that had undergone clonal expansion.

Autoimmune disease history or systemic immunosuppression was exclusionary. Profiling relied on immunoSEQ multiplex PCR, and the TCRdb table lists in-frame clones only, not all of them. This sample has 69,000 or so clones, with 85% to 90% found just once. The input for sequencing was CD4+ or CD8+ T cells sorted from blood, taken in a trial of the OX40 agonist ivuxolimab. The sequence came from an adult with an advanced solid tumor such as melanoma, head and neck, liver or kidney cancer. This chain joins TRBV27 and TRBJ1-2, with D hard to call. The CDR3 here is CASSLRGANSGYTF. DNA of the CDR3: TGTGCCAGCAGTTTACGGGGAGCAAATTCTGGCTACACCTTC.